One and the same sample provided the 5 T cell receptor beta chains below, sequenced in a study of early stage breast cancer tumors. This table comes from immunoSEQ multiplex PCR, and its TCRdb copy is limited to in-frame clones, with some not included. The profile shows tens of thousands of clones, almost 85% of them singletons. The source material was blood. These TCRs come from a person aged 45 to 59 with breast cancer.

The gene calls are TRBV7-3 and TRBJ2-5, with 14 nucleotides matching TRBD2. This CDR3 is built from 18 residues. Unmatched junction bases numbered 9, after V lost 3 bases and J lost 3 bases. Germline-derived CDR1 and CDR2 are SGHTA and FQGTGA. CDR3 residues: CASSFRRGLAGDEETQYF. Written as DNA, the CDR3 is TGTGCCAGCAGCTTTCGGCGGGGACTAGCGGGAGATGAAGAGACCCAGTACTTC.

The CDR3 nucleotides are TGTGCCAGTGGCCCGGGACAGGGGTTATCTGGCTACACCTTC. Protein: CASGPGQGLSGYTF. J is TRBJ1-2 and V is TRBV19; 10 bases fit TRBD1. Germline V lookup: CDR1 LNHDA, CDR2 SQIVND (reference sequence). The V and J ends lost 8 bases and 7 bases, in that order; junction bases with no gene match: 10. The CDR3 runs 14 residues. The variable domain in full, with the rest retrieved from reference TRBV19 and TRBJ1-2, is DGGITQSPKYLFRKEGQNVTLSCEQNLNHDAMYWYRQDPGQGLRLIYYSQIVNDFQKGDIAEGYSVSREKKESFPLTVTSAQKNPTAFYLCASGPGQGLSGYTFGSGTRLTVV.

The chain uses TRBV30 and TRBJ1-4; 7 nucleotides match TRBD1. Germline-derived CDR1 and CDR2 are GTSNPN and SVGIG (reference sequence). Unmatched junction bases numbered 7, after V lost 7 bases and J lost 5 bases. This CDR3 has 13 amino acids. The CDR3: CAFLGGRNEKLFF. The CDR3, as DNA: TGTGCCTTCCTAGGGGGCCGGAATGAAAAACTGTTTTTT.

This clone has just a few counts. The rearrangement links TRBV18 to TRBJ1-6; weak D call: TRBD1 (5 bases). Germline CDR1 reads KGHSH; CDR2 reads LQKENI. Trimming removed 2 bases at V and 4 bases at J, with 15 bases between. This CDR3 has 17 amino acids. For the CDR3, the DNA is TGTGCCAGCTCACCAAGGGGAGGCAGCTTGTATAATTCACCCCTCCACTTT. It is translated as CASSPRGGSLYNSPLHF.

This chain connects TRBV7-9 to TRBJ1-4; D gene unclear. The CDR3 extends over 13 amino acids. Trimming took 5 bases from V and 12 from J, leaving 16 bases between them. Per germline, CDR1 SEHNR and CDR2 FQNEAQ (reference sequence). CDR3 amino acids: CASSAYRYEELFF. Written as DNA, the CDR3 is TGTGCCAGCAGCGCGTACCGATACGAGGAACTGTTTTTT.